The clone carrying this T cell receptor beta chain has a count of ten or more. Its antigen is unknown. TCRdb used MiXCR to reprocess the PCR reads, holding one entry per CDR3 protein. Of about 640,000 distinct CDR3 sequences detected, 20% appear once; the ten largest clones hold under 0.95%. This sample is part of a study of molecular identifiers for immune sequencing clone quantification. Study-wide findings and caveats: Effector cells kept over 98% of their molecules in clones above 20 RNA copies, while naive cells kept under 1% there.

Based on a CD8+CD4-CCR7+CD45RA+ profile, naive CD8 T cells were sorted. V lost 7 bases, J lost 0 bases, and 8 bases stayed unmatched. The CDR3 contains 16 residues. Germline values: CDR1 MDHEN, CDR2 SYDVKM. V gene TRBV28 combines with J gene TRBJ1-5, with 8 bases identical to TRBD1. Sequenced sample: naive CD8+ T cells from blood, with Jurkat cell RNA spiked in. The subset denotes: FACS-sorted CD8+CD4-CCR7+CD45RA+ naive T cells. This clonotype was sampled from a human donor in good health. Some libraries in this study had Jurkat cell RNA spiked in. For the CDR3, the DNA is TGTGCCAGCACGTACAGGGGGACCCATAGCAATCAGCCCCAGCATTTT. It translates to CASTYRGTHSNQPQHF.